This T cell receptor beta chain was obtained from a study of cytomegalovirus exposure and HLA in healthy donors. PCR amplification relied on 60 Vbeta primers (plus 13 Jbeta primers). The data were produced by immunoSEQ multiplex PCR, yet TCRdb's version contains in-frame clones alone and is incomplete. The repertoire includes fewer than 250,000 clones, about three quarters of them detected once, and around 1.9% sits in the top ten. Germline lookup yields CDR1 LGHNA and CDR2 YSLEER. After removal of 4 bases from V and 2 bases from J, the junction contained 13 bases not matched to a gene. The length of the CDR3 is 19 residues.

Sequencing input: PBMCs. The J gene is TRBJ2-3, the V gene TRBV4-3, with TRBD2 matching over 12 bases. The receptor was isolated from a male donor in good health and CMV-seronegative. The CDR3 protein is CASSLRLAGVGANTDTQYF. CDR3 sequence (DNA): TGCGCCAGCAGCCTTCGACTAGCGGGAGTGGGGGCTAACACAGATACGCAGTATTTT.